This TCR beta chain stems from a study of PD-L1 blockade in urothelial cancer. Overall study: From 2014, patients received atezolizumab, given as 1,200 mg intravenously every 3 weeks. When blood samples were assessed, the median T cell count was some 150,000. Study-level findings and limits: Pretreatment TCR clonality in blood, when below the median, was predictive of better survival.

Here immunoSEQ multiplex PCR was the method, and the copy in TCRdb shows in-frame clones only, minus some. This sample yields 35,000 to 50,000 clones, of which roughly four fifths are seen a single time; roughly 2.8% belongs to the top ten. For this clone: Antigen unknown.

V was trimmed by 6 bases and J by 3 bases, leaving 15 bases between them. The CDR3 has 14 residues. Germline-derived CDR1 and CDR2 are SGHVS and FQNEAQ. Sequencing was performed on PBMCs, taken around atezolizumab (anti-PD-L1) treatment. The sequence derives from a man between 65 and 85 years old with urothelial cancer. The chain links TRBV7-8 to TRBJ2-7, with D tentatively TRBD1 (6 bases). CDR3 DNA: TGTGCCAGCAGGGCGCCGGGACAAAGCTACGAGCAGTACTTC. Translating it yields CASRAPGQSYEQYF.